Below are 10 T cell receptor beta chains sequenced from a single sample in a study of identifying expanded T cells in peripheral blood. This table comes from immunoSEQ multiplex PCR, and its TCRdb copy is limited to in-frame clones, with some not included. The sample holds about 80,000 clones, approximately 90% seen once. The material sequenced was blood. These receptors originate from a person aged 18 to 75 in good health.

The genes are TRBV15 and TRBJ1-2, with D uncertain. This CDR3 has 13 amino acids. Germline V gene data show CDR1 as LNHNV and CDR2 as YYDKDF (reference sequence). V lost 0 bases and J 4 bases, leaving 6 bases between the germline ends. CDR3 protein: CATSRDPVYGYTF. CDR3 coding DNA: TGTGCCACCAGCAGAGATCCCGTCTATGGCTACACCTTC.

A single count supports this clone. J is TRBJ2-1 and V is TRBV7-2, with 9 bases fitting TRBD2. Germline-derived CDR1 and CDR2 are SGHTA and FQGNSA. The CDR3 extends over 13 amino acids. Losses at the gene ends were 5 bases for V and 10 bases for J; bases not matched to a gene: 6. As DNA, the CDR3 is TGTGCCAGCAGCCCAGGGACTAGCCGGGAGCAGTTCTTC. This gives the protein CASSPGTSREQFF.

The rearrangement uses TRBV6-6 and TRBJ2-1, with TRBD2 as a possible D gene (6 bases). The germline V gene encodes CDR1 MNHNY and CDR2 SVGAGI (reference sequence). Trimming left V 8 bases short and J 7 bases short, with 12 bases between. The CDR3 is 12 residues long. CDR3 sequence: CASSSSGNEQFF. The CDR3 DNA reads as TGTGCCAGCTCTTCGAGCGGGAATGAGCAGTTCTTC.

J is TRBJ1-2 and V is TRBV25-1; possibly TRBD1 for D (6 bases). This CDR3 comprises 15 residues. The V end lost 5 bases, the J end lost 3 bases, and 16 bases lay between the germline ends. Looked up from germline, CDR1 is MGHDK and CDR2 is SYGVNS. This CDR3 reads CASSNPGGGDYGYTF. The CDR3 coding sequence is TGTGCCAGCAGTAACCCCGGTGGGGGCGACTATGGCTACACCTTC.

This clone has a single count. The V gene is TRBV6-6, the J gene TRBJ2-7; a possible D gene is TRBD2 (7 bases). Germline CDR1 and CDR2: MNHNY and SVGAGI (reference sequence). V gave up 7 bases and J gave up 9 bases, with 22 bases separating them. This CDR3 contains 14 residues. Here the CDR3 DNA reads TGTGCCAGCACTCCCGCGGGGGCCTATTCCGGGCAGTACTTC. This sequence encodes CASTPAGAYSGQYF.

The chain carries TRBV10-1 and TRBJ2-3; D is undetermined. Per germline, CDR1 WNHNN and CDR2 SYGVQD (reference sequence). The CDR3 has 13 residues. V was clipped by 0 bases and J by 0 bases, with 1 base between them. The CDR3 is CASSESSTDTQYF. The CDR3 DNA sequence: TGCGCCAGCAGTGAGTCGAGCACAGATACGCAGTATTTT.

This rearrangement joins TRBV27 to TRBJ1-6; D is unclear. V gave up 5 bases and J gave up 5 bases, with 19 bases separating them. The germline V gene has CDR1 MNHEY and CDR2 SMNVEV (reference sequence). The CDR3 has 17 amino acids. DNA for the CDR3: TGTGCCAGCAGTCCCACAGTTCGGGAGCTGGATAATTCACCCCTCCACTTT. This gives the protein CASSPTVRELDNSPLHF.

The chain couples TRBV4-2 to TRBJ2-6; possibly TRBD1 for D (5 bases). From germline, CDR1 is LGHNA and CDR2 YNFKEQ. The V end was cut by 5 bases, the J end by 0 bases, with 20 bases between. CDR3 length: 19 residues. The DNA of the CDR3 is TGTGCCAGCAGCACCTCGCCCCAGGGCCCCGGCTCTGGGGCCAACGTCCTGACTTTC. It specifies CASSTSPQGPGSGANVLTF.

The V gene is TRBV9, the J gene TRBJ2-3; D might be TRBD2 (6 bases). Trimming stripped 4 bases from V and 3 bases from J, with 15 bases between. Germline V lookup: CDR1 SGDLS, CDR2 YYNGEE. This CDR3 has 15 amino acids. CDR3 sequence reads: CASSLSPAGTDTQYF. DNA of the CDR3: TGTGCCAGCAGCCTCTCCCCCGCGGGGACAGATACGCAGTATTTT.

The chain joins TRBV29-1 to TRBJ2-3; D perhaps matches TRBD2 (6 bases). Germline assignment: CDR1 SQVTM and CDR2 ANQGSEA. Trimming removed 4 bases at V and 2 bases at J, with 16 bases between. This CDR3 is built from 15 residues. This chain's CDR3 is CSVVGDSGATDTQYF. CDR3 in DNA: TGCAGCGTTGTGGGGGACTCCGGTGCCACAGATACGCAGTATTTT.